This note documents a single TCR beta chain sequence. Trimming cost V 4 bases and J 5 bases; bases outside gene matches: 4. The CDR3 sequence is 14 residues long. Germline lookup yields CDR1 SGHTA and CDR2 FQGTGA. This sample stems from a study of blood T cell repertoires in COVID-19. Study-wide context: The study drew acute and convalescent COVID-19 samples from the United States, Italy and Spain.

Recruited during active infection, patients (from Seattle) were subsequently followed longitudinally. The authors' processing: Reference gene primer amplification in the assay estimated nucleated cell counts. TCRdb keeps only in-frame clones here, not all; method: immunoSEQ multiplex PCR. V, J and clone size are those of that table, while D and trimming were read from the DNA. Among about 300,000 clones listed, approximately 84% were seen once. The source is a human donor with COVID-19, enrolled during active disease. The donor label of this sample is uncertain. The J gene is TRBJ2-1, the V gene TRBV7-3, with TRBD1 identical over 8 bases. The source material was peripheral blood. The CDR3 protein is CASSSRQGNNEQFF. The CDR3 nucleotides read TGTGCCAGCAGCTCGCGACAGGGGAACAATGAGCAGTTCTTC.